The subject of this entry is one TCR beta chain. Germline CDR1 reads SQVTM; CDR2 reads ANQGSEA. This CDR3 region has 16 residues. V lost 6 bases and J lost 0, with 21 bases in between. This specimen comes from a study of neoadjuvant anti-PD-1 for oral cavity cancer. About the research overall: Most patients had three to four biweekly doses of 3 mg/kg nivolumab before resection. Patients without progression received a fourth nivolumab dose around day 43, then surgical resection on days 50-56.

The assay was immunoSEQ multiplex PCR, and TCRdb's table has in-frame clones only and misses some. The sample records roughly 10,000 clones, about 50% being singletons. Sequences were derived from tumor tissue, sampled before nivolumab (anti-PD-1) treatment. This chain uses TRBV29-1 with TRBJ2-7, with D unclear. The sequence was obtained from a person aged 35 to 85 with oral cavity squamous cell carcinoma. CDR3 residues: CSVYLKDTASSYEQYF. The DNA of the CDR3 is TGCAGCGTCTACCTTAAAGACACCGCGTCCTCCTACGAGCAGTACTTC.